These 10 T cell receptor beta chains share one sample of origin, sequenced in a study of T cell repertoires in aging, cancer and after chemotherapy. The template was genomic DNA from peripheral blood, not RNA. A mixed TRB-A/B primer pool amplified rearranged TRB by multiplex touch-down PCR. TCRdb analysed the multiplex PCR reads with MiXCR anew, one entry per CDR3 protein. The sample shows 15,000 to 20,000 distinct CDR3 sequences, 30% to 45% of them seen only once. The sample comprised blood. These receptors came from a human donor with a solid tumor.

The rearrangement uses TRBV30 and TRBJ1-4; D is possibly TRBD1 (5 bases). Germline V gene lookup returns CDR1 GTSNPN and CDR2 SVGIG (reference sequence). This CDR3 has 14 residues. Trimming pared 1 base from V and 8 bases from J, leaving 14 bases between. CDR3: CAWSEGPRGEKLFF. The DNA for the CDR3 is TGTGCCTGGAGTGAGGGGCCCCGGGGGGAAAAACTGTTTTTT.

V is TRBV24-1 and J is TRBJ2-2; no clear D gene. Germline CDR1 reads KGHDR; CDR2 reads SFDVKD. V was pared by 4 bases and J by 4 bases, with 6 bases between. The CDR3 extends over 13 amino acids. The CDR3 DNA follows: TGTGCCACCAGTGACGGACGCACCGGGGAGCTGTTTTTT. Translating gives CATSDGRTGELFF.

The chain recombines TRBV29-1 with TRBJ2-5, with TRBD2 matching 14 bases. The CDR3 sequence is 17 residues long. The germline V gene encodes CDR1 SQVTM and CDR2 ANQGSEA. CDR3 residues: CSARDGTSGSRQETQYF. The CDR3, as DNA: TGCAGTGCTAGAGACGGGACTAGCGGGAGTCGACAAGAGACCCAGTACTTC.

The gene calls are TRBV15 and TRBJ2-1, with D hard to call. V lost 0 bases, J lost 10 bases, and 10 bases lay in between. The CDR3 covers 13 residues. The germline V gene has CDR1 LNHNV and CDR2 YYDKDF (reference sequence). This chain's CDR3 is CATSRDLEREQFF. As DNA, the CDR3 is TGTGCCACCAGCAGAGATCTAGAACGGGAGCAGTTCTTC.

This chain uses TRBV5-1 with TRBJ2-7; TRBD1 matches 9 bases. CDR3 length equals 15 residues. V shed 3 bases and J 6 bases; nucleotides not matched to a gene: 10. CDR1 and CDR2 from the germline V gene are SGHRS and YFSETQ. CDR3 loop: CASSSRRDRAFEQYF. The DNA of the CDR3 is TGCGCCAGCAGCTCCCGCCGGGACAGGGCTTTCGAGCAGTACTTC.

V usage is TRBV5-5 and J usage is TRBJ2-2; 7 nucleotides line up with TRBD2. This CDR3 region has 15 residues. Germline CDR1 reads SGHKS; CDR2 reads YYEKEE (reference sequence). Unmatched junction bases numbered 9, after V lost 9 bases and J lost 1 base. DNA of the CDR3: TGTGCCACCACATCTGGACTAGAGAACACCGGGGAGCTGTTTTTT. Residues: CATTSGLENTGELFF.

V and J are TRBV28 and TRBJ1-3; D gene ambiguous. Trimming stripped 8 bases from V and 0 bases from J, with 11 bases between. The germline CDR1 and CDR2 sequences are MDHEN and SYDVKM. The CDR3 consists of 14 residues. CDR3 sequence reads: CASGNIPSGNTIYF. The CDR3 nucleotides are TGTGCCAGCGGAAATATTCCCTCTGGAAACACCATATATTTT.

Only a few counts were recorded for this clonotype. The genes are TRBV5-5 and TRBJ2-1, with 8 bases aligning to TRBD2. There are 16 residues in the CDR3. CDR1 is SGHKS and CDR2 is YYEKEE in the germline V gene (reference sequence). Unmatched junction bases numbered 7, after V lost 2 bases and J lost 3 bases. The CDR3 region is CASSFIKRESYNEQFF. For the CDR3, the DNA is TGTGCCAGCAGCTTCATAAAGCGGGAGAGCTACAATGAGCAGTTCTTC.

The rearrangement joins TRBV7-6 to TRBJ2-6; 7 nucleotides align to TRBD2. This CDR3 comprises 18 residues. Germline CDR1 and CDR2: SGHVS and FNYEAQ. With 5 bases clipped from V and 0 bases from J, the junction kept 10 bases outside the gene matches. The CDR3 region is CASSRVGGALSGANVLTF. CDR3 bases: TGTGCCAGCAGCCGAGTGGGAGGGGCCCTCTCTGGGGCCAACGTCCTGACTTTC.

V and J are TRBV6-1 and TRBJ2-1; 10 nucleotides align to TRBD2. Germline CDR1 reads MNHNS; CDR2 reads SASEGT. The CDR3 runs to 14 residues. V lost 10 bases, J lost 8 bases, and 11 bases stayed unmatched. CDR3 protein: CATQGGLAGDEQFF. The CDR3 coding sequence is TGTGCCACCCAGGGCGGGCTAGCGGGAGATGAGCAGTTCTTC.